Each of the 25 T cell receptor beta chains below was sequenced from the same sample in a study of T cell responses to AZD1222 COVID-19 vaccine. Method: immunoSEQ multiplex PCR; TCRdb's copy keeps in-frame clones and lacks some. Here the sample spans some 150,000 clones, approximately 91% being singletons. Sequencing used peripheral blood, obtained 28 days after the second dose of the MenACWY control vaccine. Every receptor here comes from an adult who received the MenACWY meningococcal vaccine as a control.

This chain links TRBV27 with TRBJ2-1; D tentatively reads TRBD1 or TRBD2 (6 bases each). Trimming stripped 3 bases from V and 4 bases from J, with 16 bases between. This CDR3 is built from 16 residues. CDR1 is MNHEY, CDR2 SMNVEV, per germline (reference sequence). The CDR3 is CASSFQGRMGYNEQFF. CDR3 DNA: TGTGCCAGCAGTTTCCAGGGGAGGATGGGGTACAATGAGCAGTTCTTC.

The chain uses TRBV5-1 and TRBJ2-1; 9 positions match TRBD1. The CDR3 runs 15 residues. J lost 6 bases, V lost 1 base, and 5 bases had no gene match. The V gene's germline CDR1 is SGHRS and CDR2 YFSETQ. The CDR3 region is CASSLTGGAGNEQFF. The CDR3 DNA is TGCGCCAGCAGCTTGACAGGGGGCGCGGGCAATGAGCAGTTCTTC.

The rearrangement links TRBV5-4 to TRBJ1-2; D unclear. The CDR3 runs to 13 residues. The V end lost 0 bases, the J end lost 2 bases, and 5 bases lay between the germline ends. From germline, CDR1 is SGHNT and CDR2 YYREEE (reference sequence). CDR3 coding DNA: TGTGCCAGCAGCTTGGTTAGGAACTATGGCTACACCTTC. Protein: CASSLVRNYGYTF.

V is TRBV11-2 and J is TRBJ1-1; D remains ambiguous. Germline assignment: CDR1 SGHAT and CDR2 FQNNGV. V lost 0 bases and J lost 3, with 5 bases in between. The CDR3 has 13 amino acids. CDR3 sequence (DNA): TGTGCCAGCAGCTTAGATTTGGACACTGAAGCTTTCTTT. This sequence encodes CASSLDLDTEAFF.

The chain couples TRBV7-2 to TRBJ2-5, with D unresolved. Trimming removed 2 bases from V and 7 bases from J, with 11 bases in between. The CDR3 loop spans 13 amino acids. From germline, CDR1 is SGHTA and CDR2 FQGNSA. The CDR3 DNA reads TGTGCCAGCAGCTTATCTACGGATTGGACCCAGTACTTC. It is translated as CASSLSTDWTQYF.

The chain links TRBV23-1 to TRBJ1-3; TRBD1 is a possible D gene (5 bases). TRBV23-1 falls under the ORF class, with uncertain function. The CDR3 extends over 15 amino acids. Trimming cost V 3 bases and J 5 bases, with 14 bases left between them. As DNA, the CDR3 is TGCGCCAGCAGTCAGTATTGGACAAAGAGAAACACCATATATTTT. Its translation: CASSQYWTKRNTIYF.

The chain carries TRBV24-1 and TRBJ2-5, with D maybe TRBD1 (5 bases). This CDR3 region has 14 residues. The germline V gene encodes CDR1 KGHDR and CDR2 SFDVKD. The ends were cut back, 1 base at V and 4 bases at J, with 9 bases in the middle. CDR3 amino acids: CATSDFQGGETQYF. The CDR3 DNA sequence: TGTGCCACCAGTGATTTTCAGGGTGGAGAGACCCAGTACTTC.

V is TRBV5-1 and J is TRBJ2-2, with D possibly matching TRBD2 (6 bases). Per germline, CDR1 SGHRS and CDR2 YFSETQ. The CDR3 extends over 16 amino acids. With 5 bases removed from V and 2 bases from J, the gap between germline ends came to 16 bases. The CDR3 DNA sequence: TGCGCCAGCAGAGTCAATTCGGGGGACAACACCGGGGAGCTGTTTTTT. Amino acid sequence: CASRVNSGDNTGELFF.

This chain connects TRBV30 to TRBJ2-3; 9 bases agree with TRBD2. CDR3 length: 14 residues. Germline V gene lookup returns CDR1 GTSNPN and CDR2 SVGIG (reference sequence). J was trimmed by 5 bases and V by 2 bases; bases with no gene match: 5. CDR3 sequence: CAWSLLAGGDTQYF. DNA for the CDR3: TGTGCCTGGAGTTTACTAGCGGGTGGAGATACGCAGTATTTT.

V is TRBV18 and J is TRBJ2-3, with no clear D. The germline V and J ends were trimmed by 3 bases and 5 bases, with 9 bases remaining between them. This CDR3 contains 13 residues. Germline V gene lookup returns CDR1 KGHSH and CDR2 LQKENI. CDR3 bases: TGTGCCAGCTCACCCCTTTCGTTAGATACGCAGTATTTT. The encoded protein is CASSPLSLDTQYF. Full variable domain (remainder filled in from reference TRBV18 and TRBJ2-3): NAGVMQNPRHLVRRRGQEARLRCSPMKGHSHVYWYRQLPEEGLKFMVYLQKENIIDESGMPKERFSAEFPKEGPSILRIQQVVRGDSAAYFCASSPLSLDTQYFGPGTRLTVL.

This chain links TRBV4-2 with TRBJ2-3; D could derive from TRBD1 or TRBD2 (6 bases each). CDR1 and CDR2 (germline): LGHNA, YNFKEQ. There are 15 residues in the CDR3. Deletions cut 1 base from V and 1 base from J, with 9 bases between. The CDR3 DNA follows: TGTGCCAGCAGCCAAGCAAGGGGGGGCACAGATACGCAGTATTTT. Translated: CASSQARGGTDTQYF.

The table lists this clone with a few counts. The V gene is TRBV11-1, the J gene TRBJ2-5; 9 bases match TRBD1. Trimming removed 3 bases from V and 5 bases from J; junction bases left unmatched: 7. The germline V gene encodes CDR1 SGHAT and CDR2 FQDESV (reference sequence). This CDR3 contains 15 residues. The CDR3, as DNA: TGTGCCAGCAGCTTTGCACAGGGGGCTTGGGAGACCCAGTACTTC. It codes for CASSFAQGAWETQYF.

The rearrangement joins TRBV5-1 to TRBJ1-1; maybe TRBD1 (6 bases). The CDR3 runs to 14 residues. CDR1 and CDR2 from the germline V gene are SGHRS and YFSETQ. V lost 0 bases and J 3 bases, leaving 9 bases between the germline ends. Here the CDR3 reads CASSLDRADTEAFF. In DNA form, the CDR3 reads TGCGCCAGCAGCTTGGACAGGGCGGACACTGAAGCTTTCTTT.

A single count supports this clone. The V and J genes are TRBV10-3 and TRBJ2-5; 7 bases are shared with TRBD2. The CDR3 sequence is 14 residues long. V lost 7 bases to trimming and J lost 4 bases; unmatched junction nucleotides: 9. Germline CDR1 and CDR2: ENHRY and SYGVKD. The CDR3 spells CAIKGTTNGETQYF. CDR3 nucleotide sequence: TGTGCCATCAAGGGGACTACCAACGGAGAGACCCAGTACTTC.

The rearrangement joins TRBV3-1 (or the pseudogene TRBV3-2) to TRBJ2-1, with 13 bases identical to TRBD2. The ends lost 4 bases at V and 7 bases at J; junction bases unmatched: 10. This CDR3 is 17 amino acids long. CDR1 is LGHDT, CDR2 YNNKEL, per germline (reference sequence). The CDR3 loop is CASSPLLRTSGGNEQFF. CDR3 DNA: TGTGCCAGCAGCCCCCTACTTCGGACTAGCGGGGGTAATGAGCAGTTCTTC.

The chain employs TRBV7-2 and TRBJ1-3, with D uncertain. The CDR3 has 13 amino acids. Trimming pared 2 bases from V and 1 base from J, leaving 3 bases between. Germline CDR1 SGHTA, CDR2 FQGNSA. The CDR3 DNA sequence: TGTGCCAGCAGCTTAAAGTCTGGAAACACCATATATTTT. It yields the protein CASSLKSGNTIYF.

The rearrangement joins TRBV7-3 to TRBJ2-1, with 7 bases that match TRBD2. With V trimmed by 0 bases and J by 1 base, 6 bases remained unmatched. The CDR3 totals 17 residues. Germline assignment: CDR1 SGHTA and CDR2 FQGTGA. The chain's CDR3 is CASSLTLGGRSYNEQFF. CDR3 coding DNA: TGTGCCAGCAGCTTAACGTTGGGAGGGAGGTCCTACAATGAGCAGTTCTTC. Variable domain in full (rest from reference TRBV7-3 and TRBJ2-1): GAGVSQTPSNKVTEKGKYVELRCDPISGHTALYWYRQSLGQGPEFLIYFQGTGAADDSGLPNDRFFAVRPEGSVSTLKIQRTERGDSAVYLCASSLTLGGRSYNEQFFGPGTRLTVL.

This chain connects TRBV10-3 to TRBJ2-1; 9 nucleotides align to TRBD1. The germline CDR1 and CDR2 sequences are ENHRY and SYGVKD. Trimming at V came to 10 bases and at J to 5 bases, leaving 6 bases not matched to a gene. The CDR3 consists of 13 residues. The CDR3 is CATRDRADNEQFF. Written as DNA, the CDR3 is TGTGCCACCCGGGACAGGGCTGACAATGAGCAGTTCTTC.

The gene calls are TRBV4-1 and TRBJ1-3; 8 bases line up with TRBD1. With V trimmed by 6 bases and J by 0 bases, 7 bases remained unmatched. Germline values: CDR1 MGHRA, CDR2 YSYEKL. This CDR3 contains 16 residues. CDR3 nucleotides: TGCGCCAGCAGTCAAACCGGGACAGGCTCTGGAAACACCATATATTTT. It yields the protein CASSQTGTGSGNTIYF.

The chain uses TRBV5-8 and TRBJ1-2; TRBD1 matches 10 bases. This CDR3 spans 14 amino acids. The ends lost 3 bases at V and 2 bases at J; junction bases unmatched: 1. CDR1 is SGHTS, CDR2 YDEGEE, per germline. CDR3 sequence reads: CASSWTGGNYGYTF. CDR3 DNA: TGTGCCAGCAGCTGGACAGGGGGAAACTATGGCTACACCTTC.

The CDR3 bases are TGTGCCAGCAGCTTAGAGGCGTACACTGAAGCTTTCTTT. Residues: CASSLEAYTEAFF. The chain carries TRBV11-2 and TRBJ1-1, with D hard to call. Germline values: CDR1 SGHAT, CDR2 FQNNGV. V was trimmed by 0 bases and J by 3 bases, leaving 5 bases between them. The CDR3 runs to 13 residues.

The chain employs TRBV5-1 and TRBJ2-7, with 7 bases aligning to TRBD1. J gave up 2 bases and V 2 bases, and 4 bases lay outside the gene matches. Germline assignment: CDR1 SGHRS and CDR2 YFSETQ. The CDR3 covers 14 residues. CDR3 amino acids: CASSFPGGTYEQYF. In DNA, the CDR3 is TGCGCCAGCAGCTTCCCAGGGGGAACCTACGAGCAGTACTTC.

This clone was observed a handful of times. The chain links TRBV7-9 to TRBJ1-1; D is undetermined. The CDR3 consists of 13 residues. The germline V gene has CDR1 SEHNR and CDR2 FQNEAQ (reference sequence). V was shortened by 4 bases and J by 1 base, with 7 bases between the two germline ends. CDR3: CASSSTPNTEAFF. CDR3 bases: TGTGCCAGCAGCTCAACACCGAACACTGAAGCTTTCTTT.

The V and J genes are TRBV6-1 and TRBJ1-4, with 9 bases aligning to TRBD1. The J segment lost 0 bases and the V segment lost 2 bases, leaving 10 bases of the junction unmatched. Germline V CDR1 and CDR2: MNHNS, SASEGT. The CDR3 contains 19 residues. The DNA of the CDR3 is TGTGCCAGCAGTGAAAGAGACAGGGGGACCTTTGCAACTAATGAAAAACTGTTTTTT. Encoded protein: CASSERDRGTFATNEKLFF.

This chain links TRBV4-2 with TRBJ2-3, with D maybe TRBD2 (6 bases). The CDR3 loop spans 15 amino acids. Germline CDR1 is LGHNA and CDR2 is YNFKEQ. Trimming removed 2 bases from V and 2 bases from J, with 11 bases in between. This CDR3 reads CASSQRGEATDTQYF. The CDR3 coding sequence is TGTGCCAGCAGCCAAAGAGGGGAGGCCACAGATACGCAGTATTTT.